This T cell receptor beta chain emerged from a study of blood T cells in healthy people across ages. Points from the study as a whole: Diversity figures derived from one million T cells were judged to underestimate the true value.

This CDR3 contains 14 residues. Per the germline V gene, CDR1 is SGHTA and CDR2 is FQGNSA. PCR was performed a second time for about 7 to 12 cycles using a sample-barcoded 5' primer and a J-beta primer mix. Each cDNA molecule, via a template-switch adaptor with 12 random nucleotides, was tagged. TCRdb re-analysed the 5' RACE reads in MiXCR, keeping a single row per CDR3 protein. In the table there are some 800,000 distinct CDR3 sequences, around two fifths of which are singletons. Approximately 10 milliliters was the volume of peripheral blood drawn from each donor. This clonotype occurred a few times. Its antigen remains unidentified. One end of the junction does not line up with germline, which may come from a read error.

This chain uses TRBV7-2 with TRBJ2-1; D uncertain. This TCR derives from a man aged 60-69 years in good health. The sequencing input was blood. In nucleotides, the CDR3 is TGTGCCAGCAGCTTTGCTACAGCCTACAATAAGCAGTTCTTC. This encodes CASSFATAYNKQFF.